This T cell receptor beta chain was captured by sequencing in a study of cytomegalovirus exposure and HLA in healthy donors. Points on this clone: Its matching antigen is unknown.

Germline CDR1 and CDR2: MDHEN and SYDVKM. Between the trimmed V and J ends, which lost 6 bases and 4 bases, there was a span of 12 bases. The CDR3 consists of 13 residues. The study, taken as a whole, reports: Several of the most significant clusters appeared, in a later analysis, to be linked to common viral pathogens. Analyses of presence/absence relied on an assumption of roughly uniform sequencing depth across donors. Of the V segments, some could not be distinguished, including TRBV6-2 and TRBV6-3, and were excluded.

With 60 Vbeta and 13 Jbeta primers, the PCR was carried out. Assay: immunoSEQ multiplex PCR; the TCRdb copy retains only in-frame clones and omits some. The sample includes some 76,000 clones. The source of this sequence is a female donor in good health and CMV-seropositive. What was sequenced was PBMCs. This rearrangement joins TRBV28 to TRBJ2-5; D is uncertain. This CDR3 is CASSPPVPETQYF. For the CDR3, the DNA is TGTGCCAGCAGCCCCCCCGTTCCAGAGACCCAGTACTTC.